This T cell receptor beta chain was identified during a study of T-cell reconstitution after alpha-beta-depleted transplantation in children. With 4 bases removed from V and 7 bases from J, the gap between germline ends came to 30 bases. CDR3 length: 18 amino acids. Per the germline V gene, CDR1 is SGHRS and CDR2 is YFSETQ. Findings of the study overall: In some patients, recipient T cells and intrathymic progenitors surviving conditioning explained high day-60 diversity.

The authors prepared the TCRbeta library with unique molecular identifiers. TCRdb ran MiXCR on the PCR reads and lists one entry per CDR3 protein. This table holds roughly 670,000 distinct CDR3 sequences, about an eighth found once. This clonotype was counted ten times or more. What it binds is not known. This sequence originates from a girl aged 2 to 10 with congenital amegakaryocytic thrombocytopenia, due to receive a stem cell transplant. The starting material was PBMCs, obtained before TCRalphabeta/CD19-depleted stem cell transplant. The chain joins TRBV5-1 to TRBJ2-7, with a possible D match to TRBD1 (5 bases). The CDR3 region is CASSTSQGGRQKGGEQYF. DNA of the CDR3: TGCGCCAGCAGCACGTCCCAGGGTGGAAGACAAAAGGGTGGGGAGCAGTACTTC.